What follows are 19 T cell receptor beta chains derived from one specimen sequenced in a study of Ad26.COV2.S vaccination and SARS-CoV-2 variants. TCRdb's table, derived via immunoSEQ multiplex PCR, lists solely in-frame clones and lacks some. The sample has roughly 410,000 clones, about 80% seen once. The treatment: some 19 received Ad26.COV2.S at low or high dose, single or two shots; several received placebo; per-sample allocation not given. Sampling was performed 63 days after the first vaccine or placebo injection. Sequencing used peripheral blood, obtained in a trial of Ad26.COV2.S vaccine versus placebo. The receptors derive from a person between 18 and 59 years old who received the Ad26.COV2.S COVID-19 vaccine or a placebo.

This chain uses TRBV7-2 with TRBJ2-5; TRBD2 agrees at 7 bases. Germline values: CDR1 SGHTA, CDR2 FQGNSA. The CDR3 covers 13 residues. V shed 6 bases, J shed 5 bases, and the junction held 6 bases outside the gene matches. Here the CDR3 DNA reads TGTGCCAGCAGGCGCCAGGGAGGGGAGACCCAGTACTTC. Its protein product is CASRRQGGETQYF.

This chain joins TRBV5-1 and TRBJ2-3; D gene unclear. Germline-derived CDR1 and CDR2 are SGHRS and YFSETQ. Trimming left V 1 base short and J 0 bases short, with 12 bases between. This CDR3 has 16 amino acids. The CDR3 nucleotides read TGCGCCAGCAGCTTGCGACAAACCTCTAGCACAGATACGCAGTATTTT. Residues: CASSLRQTSSTDTQYF.

The chain combines TRBV30 with TRBJ1-3; a weak D match, TRBD1 (5 bases). The CDR3 is 16 residues long. The V end lost 6 bases, the J end lost 0 bases, and 18 bases lay between the germline ends. CDR1 and CDR2 (germline): GTSNPN, SVGIG (reference sequence). The CDR3 sequence: CACKGRRGSSGNTIYF. In nucleotides, the CDR3 is TGTGCCTGTAAAGGGAGAAGGGGCAGCTCTGGAAACACCATATATTTT.

The chain links TRBV5-5 to TRBJ1-5; the D is unclear. The CDR3 sequence is 15 residues long. V dropped 4 bases and J dropped 4 bases, with 15 bases sitting between them. Germline CDR1 is SGHKS and CDR2 is YYEKEE (reference sequence). CDR3 bases: TGTGCCAGCAGCCCCCTCGAGTTGTTAAATCAGCCCCAGCATTTT. Its protein is CASSPLELLNQPQHF.

The chain combines TRBV5-1 with TRBJ2-3; D might be TRBD2 (5 bases). The germline V gene encodes CDR1 SGHRS and CDR2 YFSETQ. V lost 4 bases and J 0 bases, leaving 12 bases between the germline ends. The CDR3 runs to 15 residues. CDR3 DNA: TGCGCCAGCAGCCCCCAACCGGGGAGCACAGATACGCAGTATTTT. Its translation is CASSPQPGSTDTQYF.

This clone was seen only once. The CDR3 sequence: CASSRNTGNNEQFF. CDR3 nucleotide sequence: TGCGCCAGCAGCCGAAACACAGGGAACAATGAGCAGTTCTTC. The J gene is TRBJ2-1, the V gene TRBV4-3, with TRBD1 as a possible D gene (6 bases). Trimming left V 4 bases short and J 5 bases short, with 12 bases between. This CDR3 is built from 14 residues. The germline CDR1 and CDR2 sequences are LGHNA and YSLEER.

This chain links TRBV19 with TRBJ1-5; 12 nucleotides align to TRBD1. The V segment lost 4 bases and the J segment 5 bases; nucleotides outside the gene matches: 0. Looked up from germline, CDR1 is LNHDA and CDR2 is SQIVND (reference sequence). The CDR3 runs 14 residues. CDR3 residues: CASSRDRGHQPQHF. In DNA form, the CDR3 reads TGTGCCAGTAGTAGGGACAGGGGGCATCAGCCCCAGCATTTT.

The J gene is TRBJ2-7, the V gene TRBV7-2, with unresolved D. The CDR3 runs to 11 residues. Germline V gene lookup returns CDR1 SGHTA and CDR2 FQGNSA. V shed 8 bases and J shed 5 bases, with 10 bases lying between them. The chain's CDR3 is CASGRMNEQYF. CDR3 DNA sequence: TGTGCCAGCGGGCGGATGAACGAGCAGTACTTC.

The chain combines TRBV5-4 with TRBJ1-2; possible D gene TRBD1, 5 bases. This CDR3 spans 16 amino acids. The V end lost 0 bases, the J end lost 6 bases, and 18 bases lay between the germline ends. Looked up from germline, CDR1 is SGHNT and CDR2 is YYREEE (reference sequence). CDR3 bases: TGTGCCAGCAGCTTGGAGGGGCCACCACGGGGAGATGGCTACACCTTC. Its protein product is CASSLEGPPRGDGYTF.

This clone was picked up one time. This chain joins TRBV12-3 or TRBV12-4 and TRBJ2-1; 7 positions match TRBD2. The CDR3 consists of 13 residues. V shed 8 bases and J 3 bases; nucleotides not matched to a gene: 4. CDR3 region: CASQSGIYNEQFF. As DNA, the CDR3 is TGTGCCAGCCAGAGCGGGATCTACAATGAGCAGTTCTTC.

The chain is built from TRBV7-9 and TRBJ1-2, with 9 bases fitting TRBD1. This CDR3 is built from 16 residues. CDR1 and CDR2 from the germline V gene are SEHNR and FQNEAQ (reference sequence). The trim removed 6 bases at V and 2 bases at J, leaving 10 bases unmatched. The CDR3 loop is CASSFETGGGNYGYTF. CDR3 DNA sequence: TGTGCCAGCAGTTTTGAGACAGGGGGAGGGAACTATGGCTACACCTTC.

This clone was counted a few times. V and J are TRBV6-4 and TRBJ1-2; D uncertain. The CDR3 extends over 10 amino acids. Trimming cost V 8 bases and J 4 bases, with 5 bases left between them. The germline gives CDR1 MRHNA, CDR2 SNTAGT. CDR3 sequence (DNA): TGTGCCAGCCAACTCTATGGCTACACCTTC. It codes for CASQLYGYTF.

This clone came up once. The same CDR3 can be traced to other DNA sequences in this sample. V is TRBV7-3 and J is TRBJ2-1, with 10 bases that match TRBD2. The germline gives CDR1 SGHTA, CDR2 FQGTGA. J was trimmed by 3 bases and V by 2 bases; bases with no gene match: 1. The CDR3 runs to 15 residues. Here the CDR3 DNA reads TGTGCCAGCAGCTTAGGACTAGCGGACTACAATGAGCAGTTCTTC. Translation gives CASSLGLADYNEQFF.

This clone appeared a single time. V and J are TRBV7-9 and TRBJ1-2, with 9 bases lining up with TRBD1. There are 16 residues in the CDR3. J lost 5 bases, V lost 4 bases, and 11 bases had no gene match. The germline gives CDR1 SEHNR, CDR2 FQNEAQ (reference sequence). CDR3 in amino acids: CASSSPPGQGTYGYTF. The CDR3 nucleotides read TGTGCCAGCAGCTCACCCCCGGGACAGGGAACTTATGGCTACACCTTC.

This rearrangement joins TRBV27 to TRBJ1-1; possible D gene TRBD1, 5 bases. The V gene's germline CDR1 is MNHEY and CDR2 SMNVEV (reference sequence). This CDR3 is 13 amino acids long. The ends were cut back, 8 bases at V and 2 bases at J, with 12 bases in the middle. The CDR3 nucleotides read TGTGCCAGCCGTAGACAGATTAACACTGAAGCTTTCTTT. Protein: CASRRQINTEAFF.

The chain employs TRBV6-1 and TRBJ1-2, with D possibly TRBD1 on 5 matching bases. From germline, CDR1 is MNHNS and CDR2 SASEGT. Trimming shortened V by 1 base and J by 8 bases, and 14 bases separated the two germline ends. This CDR3 comprises 14 residues. The DNA of the CDR3 is TGTGCCAGCAGTGAAGTTGGGGCGCGGCGAGGCTACACCTTC. Translated, it gives CASSEVGARRGYTF.

The CDR3 loop is CASSKQGADYNYGYTF. The CDR3 DNA follows: TGTGCCAGTAGTAAACAGGGGGCCGATTATAACTATGGCTACACCTTC. The chain carries TRBV19 and TRBJ1-2, with 9 bases matching TRBD1. From germline, CDR1 is LNHDA and CDR2 SQIVND (reference sequence). Trimming removed 4 bases from V and 1 base from J; junction bases left unmatched: 7. The CDR3 spans 16 residues.

The gene calls are TRBV2 and TRBJ2-2; D remains ambiguous. Germline CDR1 reads SNHLY; CDR2 reads FYNNEI. The CDR3 length is 11 residues. Deletions cut 5 bases from V and 7 bases from J, with 5 bases between. CDR3 bases: TGTGCCAGCAGTTACAACGGGGAGCTGTTTTTT. It is translated as CASSYNGELFF.

On this clone itself: A read error may be the cause here, since a much bigger clone is one base away. Other DNA sequences within the sample encode an identical CDR3. CDR3 region: CASSLTYEQYF. CDR3 in DNA: TGTGCCAGCAGCTTGACCTACGAGCAGTACTTC. The rearrangement joins TRBV7-2 to TRBJ2-7; unclear D gene. V was cut by 3 bases and J by 2 bases, with 2 bases left in between. The CDR3 runs 11 residues. Germline assignment: CDR1 SGHTA and CDR2 FQGNSA.